Given below is one T cell receptor beta chain in context. This sample is part of a study of T cell changes during pregnancy in multiple sclerosis. Sequenced by immunoSEQ multiplex PCR; TCRdb stores in-frame clones only, minus some. The table shows tens of thousands of clones, with 85% to 95% occurring only once. The CDR3 extends over 15 amino acids. The germline gives CDR1 LGHNA, CDR2 YSLEER. V shed 1 base and J shed 3 bases, with 10 bases lying between them. The chain recombines TRBV4-3 with TRBJ2-1, with a possible D match to TRBD1 (6 bases). The sample was CD4+ T cells from peripheral blood mononuclear cells, taken in the second trimester of pregnancy. This receptor was identified in a female donor in good health, enrolled as a control in a pregnancy study. CDR3 DNA: TGCGCCAGCAGCCAAGGACAGGACCTCTACAATGAGCAGTTCTTC. Residues: CASSQGQDLYNEQFF.